The 13 T cell receptor beta chains listed next were all sequenced from one sample in a study of T cells in Graves' hyperthyroidism and ophthalmopathy. RNA transcripts provided the source from which TCR beta CDR3 regions were amplified. TCR CDR3 underwent first-round RT-PCR with the HTBI primer set. One entry per CDR3 protein results from TCRdb running MiXCR on the multiplex PCR reads. Seen here are more than 500,000 distinct CDR3 sequences, 14% to 15% observed once, and the top ten hold around 4.1%. Sequencing was done on a sample of blood. The receptors were gathered from a woman aged 40 to 49 with Graves' ophthalmopathy.

In its sample, this clonotype was seen many times. The chain employs TRBV12-3 or TRBV12-4 and TRBJ2-5; TRBD1 is a possible D gene (5 bases). V was trimmed by 3 bases and J by 4 bases, leaving 12 bases between them. The CDR3 length is 14 residues. This CDR3 reads CASSFGPGRETQYF. CDR3 bases: TGTGCCAGCAGTTTCGGTCCAGGGCGAGAGACCCAGTACTTC.

This clonotype occurred many times. The rearrangement joins TRBV28 to TRBJ1-5; no clear D. V lost 3 bases and J 5 bases, leaving 11 bases between the germline ends. This CDR3 spans 14 amino acids. The germline CDR1 and CDR2 sequences are MDHEN and SYDVKM. The CDR3 reads CASSFSGGDQPQHF. In DNA, the CDR3 is TGTGCCAGCAGTTTTTCTGGTGGAGATCAGCCCCAGCATTTT.

This clonotype was observed many times. This sequence joins TRBV12-3 or TRBV12-4 and TRBJ2-1, with D unresolved. V dropped 3 bases and J dropped 12 bases, with 12 bases sitting between them. The CDR3 runs 12 residues. This CDR3 is CASSLASNWQFF. Here the CDR3 DNA reads TGTGCCAGCAGTTTGGCTTCAAACTGGCAGTTCTTC.

This clonotype was seen many times. This chain joins TRBV2 and TRBJ1-5; a weak D match, TRBD1 (5 bases). Trimming left V 6 bases short and J 0 bases short, with 9 bases between. Germline-derived CDR1 and CDR2 are SNHLY and FYNNEI. This CDR3 spans 14 amino acids. Here the CDR3 DNA reads TGTGCCAGCAGGGGGGAAACTAGCAATCAGCCCCAGCATTTT. It encodes CASRGETSNQPQHF.

The chain uses TRBV11-2 and TRBJ2-5, with 11 bases fitting TRBD2. The CDR3 spans 17 residues. Germline V gene sequence: CDR1 SGHAT, CDR2 FQNNGV. V shed 2 bases, J shed 5 bases, and the junction held 10 bases outside the gene matches. The CDR3 region is CASSLLVAGGPRETQYF. CDR3 bases: TGTGCCAGCAGCTTACTAGTAGCGGGAGGGCCGAGGGAGACCCAGTACTTC.

This clonotype was counted at least ten times. This chain connects TRBV11-3 to TRBJ2-5; 8 bases are a match to TRBD2. The CDR3 sequence is 15 residues long. CDR1 and CDR2 (germline): SGHNT, YENEEA. V lost 5 bases and J lost 0; bases outside the gene matches: 5. CDR3 loop: CASSTHGGDQETQYF. DNA of the CDR3: TGTGCCAGCAGCACCCACGGGGGGGACCAAGAGACCCAGTACTTC.

This clonotype was found a few times. V usage is TRBV9 and J usage is TRBJ2-7; maybe TRBD1 (6 bases). The CDR3 loop spans 15 amino acids. V lost 0 bases and J lost 3, with 13 bases in between. Germline V gene sequence: CDR1 SGDLS, CDR2 YYNGEE. The CDR3 bases are TGTGCCAGCAGCGTAGAACCGGGACATTACTACGAGCAGTACTTC. Its translation: CASSVEPGHYYEQYF.

The chain has TRBV2 and TRBJ2-6; 9 positions agree with TRBD1. V lost 11 bases, J lost 4 bases, and 6 bases stayed unmatched. Germline lookup yields CDR1 SNHLY and CDR2 FYNNEI. CDR3 length: 14 amino acids. This chain's CDR3 is CAGGTGPGANVLTF. The CDR3 bases are TGTGCCGGGGGGACAGGGCCCGGGGCCAACGTCCTGACTTTC.

This clonotype was observed many times. This sequence joins TRBV24-1 and TRBJ2-2, with D uncertain. The V and J ends lost 2 bases and 2 bases respectively, with 11 bases between them. Germline CDR1 reads KGHDR; CDR2 reads SFDVKD. There are 16 residues in the CDR3. The CDR3 sequence: CATSDSGRYNTGELFF. Written as DNA, the CDR3 is TGTGCCACCAGTGATTCGGGTCGTTATAACACCGGGGAGCTGTTTTTT.

The rearrangement uses TRBV6-1 and TRBJ2-5; a possible D gene is TRBD2 (6 bases). Germline lookup yields CDR1 MNHNS and CDR2 SASEGT. The CDR3 has 15 amino acids. Trimming cost V 7 bases and J 2 bases, with 17 bases left between them. DNA of the CDR3: TGTGCCAGCACGAGTAAGACTAGTAATCAAGAGACCCAGTACTTC. It codes for CASTSKTSNQETQYF.

This sequence joins TRBV4-1 and TRBJ2-7, with D maybe TRBD2 (5 bases). Germline-derived CDR1 and CDR2 are MGHRA and YSYEKL. This CDR3 has 17 amino acids. The V end was cut by 2 bases, the J end by 0 bases, with 17 bases between. CDR3 amino acids: CASSQLPQLSGSYEQYF. CDR3 in DNA: TGCGCCAGCAGCCAACTCCCACAATTGAGCGGCTCCTACGAGCAGTACTTC.

The chain employs TRBV19 and TRBJ1-1, with TRBD1 as a possible D gene (5 bases). The V end was cut by 7 bases, the J end by 1 base, with 19 bases between. This CDR3 spans 16 amino acids. Germline V gives CDR1 LNHDA, CDR2 SQIVND (reference sequence). The CDR3 sequence is CASTQGTATGNTEAFF. For the CDR3, the DNA is TGTGCCAGTACCCAAGGGACGGCGACGGGGAACACTGAAGCTTTCTTT.

This clonotype was recorded at least ten times. The chain employs TRBV28 and TRBJ2-5; D unresolved. Germline V lookup: CDR1 MDHEN, CDR2 SYDVKM. CDR3 length equals 14 residues. V lost 2 bases and J lost 5, with 12 bases in between. The CDR3 loop reads CASSLRALRETQYF. CDR3 coding DNA: TGTGCCAGCAGTTTAAGGGCTTTGCGGGAGACCCAGTACTTC.